The rows below give T cell receptor beta chains drawn from one sample of a study of blood T cells in healthy people across ages. MiXCR was run by TCRdb on the 5' RACE reads, yielding one entry per CDR3 protein. The table lists 1 million to 1.2 million distinct CDR3 sequences, 35% to 40% of them singletons. The material sequenced was blood. These receptor sequences come from a man between 18 and 35 years old in good health. The conserved cysteine and the conserved F or W are not part of the CDR3 here. The D gene is left open where the match is weak.

j_call v_call d_call cdr3_aa
TRBJ1-4 TRBV30 NA AWSRGMANEKLF
TRBJ1-2 TRBV4-1 NA ASSQDHQRAGDAAGYT
TRBJ2-1 TRBV6-1 NA ASSEWDTDNEQF
TRBJ1-1 TRBV24-1 NA VNSMNTEAF
TRBJ2-2 TRBV12-3/TRBV12-4 NA ASTGENTGELF
TRBJ2-7 TRBV28 NA ASSLAGLPYEQY
NA TRBV4-2 TRBD2 ASSQDPSGGTPSSYNEQY
TRBJ1-4 TRBV7-9 NA ASSTVFEGTSTNEKLF
TRBJ1-5 TRBV28 NA ASSRRDQWIQH
TRBJ1-1 TRBV4-1 NA ASSHGDSRNTEAF
TRBJ1-1 TRBV29-1 NA SAHGLLNTEAF
TRBJ1-2 TRBV9 NA ASSVGEGRYGYT
NA TRBV19 NA ASSVSYYNEQY
TRBJ2-1 TRBV24-1 NA ATSDRDADNEQF
TRBJ2-5 TRBV6-5 NA ASSRKTGGLQETQY
TRBJ2-1 TRBV7-9 NA ASSLSAARVSYNEQF